Presented here are 29 T cell receptor beta chains from one specimen sequenced in a study of cytomegalovirus exposure and HLA in healthy donors. Use of 60 Vbeta and 13 Jbeta primers characterized the PCR. Generated by immunoSEQ multiplex PCR, the TCRdb table keeps only in-frame clones and is missing some. The sample yields around 170,000 clones, around 83% seen once. The sequenced sample consisted of PBMCs. These receptors all come from a woman aged 18 to 35 in good health and CMV-seronegative.

This clone was recorded once. The V call is TRBV6-5, the J call TRBJ2-5; TRBD1 might be the D (5 bases). The CDR3 has 16 residues. Germline V gene sequence: CDR1 MNHEY, CDR2 SVGAGI. Trimming removed 2 bases from V and 1 base from J, with 14 bases in between. Written as DNA, the CDR3 is TGTGCCAGCAGTTACGGGGCAGGCCCGGCCCAAGAGACCCAGTACTTC. It specifies CASSYGAGPAQETQYF.

The chain links TRBV18 to TRBJ2-3; D perhaps matches TRBD2 (6 bases). The germline V gene has CDR1 KGHSH and CDR2 LQKENI. Deletions cut 2 bases from V and 4 bases from J, with 10 bases between. The CDR3 consists of 14 residues. The CDR3 DNA follows: TGTGCCAGCTCACCAAGGACTAATCCAGATACGCAGTATTTT. It specifies CASSPRTNPDTQYF.

The chain combines TRBV5-1 with TRBJ2-1, with D perhaps TRBD2 (6 bases). Per germline, CDR1 SGHRS and CDR2 YFSETQ. This CDR3 is built from 12 residues. V gave up 1 base and J gave up 8 bases, with 7 bases separating them. The chain's CDR3 is CASSLRRDEQFF. The DNA for the CDR3 is TGCGCCAGCAGCTTGAGGAGGGATGAGCAGTTCTTC.

V is TRBV6-5 and J is TRBJ2-4, with 7 bases aligning to TRBD1. V lost 1 base to trimming and J lost 15 bases; unmatched junction nucleotides: 12. Germline CDR1 MNHEY, CDR2 SVGAGI. CDR3 size: 14 residues. CDR3 region: CASSYLTLQGPLYF. CDR3 in DNA: TGTGCCAGCAGTTACTTAACCTTACAGGGGCCCTTGTACTTC.

The rearrangement links TRBV13 to TRBJ1-1, with 8 nucleotides matching TRBD1. The CDR3 consists of 16 residues. The J segment lost 8 bases and the V segment lost 2 bases, leaving 13 bases of the junction unmatched. Germline CDR1 is PRHDT and CDR2 is FYEKMQ (reference sequence). The CDR3: CASSLYPGTGLLEAFF. In nucleotides, the CDR3 is TGTGCCAGCAGCTTATACCCCGGGACAGGCCTTTTGGAAGCTTTCTTT.

This clone was seen only a few times. This chain joins TRBV18 and TRBJ2-7; TRBD1 is a possible D gene (7 bases). The CDR3 is made up of 14 amino acids. Trimming pared 3 bases from V and 6 bases from J, leaving 15 bases between. Germline CDR1 reads KGHSH; CDR2 reads LQKENI. CDR3 sequence: CASSPTTGRSEQYF. CDR3 sequence (DNA): TGTGCCAGCTCACCTACGACAGGGAGGTCCGAGCAGTACTTC.

This sequence joins TRBV2 and TRBJ2-1, with 10 bases that match TRBD2. The CDR3 consists of 16 residues. V shed 3 bases and J 5 bases; nucleotides not matched to a gene: 7. Per germline, CDR1 SNHLY and CDR2 FYNNEI. The CDR3, as DNA: TGTGCCAGCAGTGATCCCGGACTAGCGGAGAACAATGAGCAGTTCTTC. It translates to CASSDPGLAENNEQFF.

The genes are TRBV29-1 and TRBJ2-7; 9 bases fit TRBD1. Germline trimming cut 5 bases from V and 3 bases from J; bases unmatched to any gene: 5. This CDR3 contains 13 residues. The germline gives CDR1 SQVTM, CDR2 ANQGSEA. This CDR3 is CSVLTGGFYEQYF. The DNA for the CDR3 is TGCAGCGTTTTGACAGGGGGGTTCTACGAGCAGTACTTC.

The chain carries TRBV4-2 and TRBJ2-3; 14 bases fit TRBD2. The CDR3 is 16 amino acids. Germline CDR1 is LGHNA and CDR2 is YNFKEQ. The trim removed 7 bases at V and 4 bases at J, leaving 7 bases unmatched. Here the CDR3 reads CASTTGTSGGADTQYF. The CDR3 region has the DNA TGTGCCAGCACCACCGGGACTAGCGGGGGTGCAGATACGCAGTATTTT.

About this clone itself: Other DNA sequences in this specimen translate into the identical CDR3. The J gene is TRBJ2-3, the V gene TRBV21-1; the DNA was not used to check the table's D call, TRBD1. TRBV21-1 is given as a pseudogene. This CDR3 region has 14 residues. DNA of the CDR3: TGTGCCAGCAGCAACCACAGTAGCACAGATACGCAGTATTTT. Its protein is CASSNHSSTDTQYF.

V usage is TRBV19 and J usage is TRBJ1-5, with TRBD1 matching 10 bases. The V segment lost 4 bases and the J segment 2 bases; nucleotides outside the gene matches: 2. This CDR3 comprises 15 residues. Per germline, CDR1 LNHDA and CDR2 SQIVND (reference sequence). The CDR3 DNA reads as TGTGCCAGTAGTAGCGGGACAGGGGGCAATCAGCCCCAGCATTTT. This encodes CASSSGTGGNQPQHF.

This rearrangement joins TRBV18 to TRBJ1-2, with 12 bases lining up with TRBD1. Trimming took 6 bases from V and 7 from J; bases not matched to a gene: 3. Germline CDR1 KGHSH, CDR2 LQKENI. The CDR3 runs 13 residues. CDR3 coding DNA: TGTGCCAGCTCCCAGGGACAGGGGGCTGGCTACACCTTC. Translation: CASSQGQGAGYTF.

CDR3 sequence: CASSPLLGGVTGELFF. The CDR3 DNA sequence: TGTGCCAGCAGCCCTCTACTCGGGGGAGTCACCGGGGAGCTGTTTTTT. This chain connects TRBV9 to TRBJ2-2; a weak D match, TRBD2 (6 bases). With 4 bases removed from V and 4 bases from J, the gap between germline ends came to 17 bases. From germline, CDR1 is SGDLS and CDR2 YYNGEE. CDR3 length equals 16 residues. Full variable domain (rest looked up from reference TRBV9 and TRBJ2-2): DSGVTQTPKHLITATGQRVTLRCSPRSGDLSVYWYQQSLDQGLQFLIQYYNGEERAKGNILERFSAQQFPDLHSELNLSSLELGDSALYFCASSPLLGGVTGELFFGEGSRLTVL.

This clone was observed a handful of times. The chain joins TRBV6-5 to TRBJ2-7; 8 nucleotides agree with TRBD1. J was trimmed by 2 bases and V by 4 bases; bases with no gene match: 4. From germline, CDR1 is MNHEY and CDR2 SVGAGI. This CDR3 is built from 14 residues. CDR3 DNA: TGTGCCAGCAGTTTACAGGGGGATACCTACGAGCAGTACTTC. Translated: CASSLQGDTYEQYF.

Regarding this clone: The sample has other DNA sequences that encode this CDR3 too. V is TRBV18 and J is TRBJ2-3; a weak D match, TRBD2 (5 bases). CDR1 and CDR2 from the germline V gene are KGHSH and LQKENI. V was pared by 0 bases and J by 4 bases, with 8 bases between. The CDR3 covers 14 residues. CDR3 region: CASSPPGVADTQYF. CDR3 DNA sequence: TGTGCCAGCTCACCACCGGGAGTGGCAGATACGCAGTATTTT.

This sequence joins TRBV18 and TRBJ1-2, with 7 bases fitting TRBD1. Per the germline V gene, CDR1 is KGHSH and CDR2 is LQKENI. The CDR3 is 16 residues long. The junction had 12 bases not matched to a gene; V was cut back by 6 bases and J by 2 bases. CDR3 bases: TGTGCCAGCTCCCCGGGACAGCCGGCCGGGAACTATGGCTACACCTTC. The encoded protein is CASSPGQPAGNYGYTF.

This clone was picked up one time. The chain employs TRBV9 and TRBJ2-7, with 14 bases fitting TRBD2. V lost 4 bases, J lost 5 bases, and 8 bases stayed unmatched. CDR3 length: 16 amino acids. The germline V gene encodes CDR1 SGDLS and CDR2 YYNGEE. The CDR3 is CASSSNTGLAGDEQYF. In DNA form, the CDR3 reads TGTGCCAGCAGCTCAAATACGGGACTAGCGGGAGACGAGCAGTACTTC.

The rearrangement joins TRBV6-1 to TRBJ1-5; unclear D gene. Germline lookup yields CDR1 MNHNS and CDR2 SASEGT. The CDR3 loop spans 14 amino acids. V was clipped by 4 bases and J by 5 bases, with 12 bases between them. Written as DNA, the CDR3 is TGTGCCAGCAGTGGAGGGCAGGCCTATCAGCCCCAGCATTTT. It is translated as CASSGGQAYQPQHF.

For the CDR3, the DNA is TGTGCCAGCAGCCGGGGACAGGGGGGGGACACCGGGGAGCTGTTTTTT. It codes for CASSRGQGGDTGELFF. The chain recombines TRBV11-2 with TRBJ2-2; 11 bases line up with TRBD1. The germline CDR1 and CDR2 sequences are SGHAT and FQNNGV. V trimming: 5 bases; J trimming: 3 bases; junction bases outside the gene matches: 5. The CDR3 is 16 residues long.

This chain connects TRBV5-1 to TRBJ2-7, with D possibly matching TRBD2 (5 bases). The V gene's germline CDR1 is SGHRS and CDR2 YFSETQ. This CDR3 contains 13 residues. V was pared by 7 bases and J by 0 bases, with 11 bases between. CDR3 residues: CASGPLGSYEQYF. The CDR3 DNA reads TGCGCCAGCGGCCCACTAGGCTCCTACGAGCAGTACTTC.

The chain links TRBV21-1 to TRBJ2-6; TRBD1 reflects the table's D call only, with no check against the DNA. TRBV21-1 is tagged as a pseudogene. The CDR3 runs 18 residues. The CDR3 DNA reads TGTGCCAGCAGCAAAACTCGGGACAGAATCTCTGGGGCCAACGTCCTGACTTTC. It specifies CASSKTRDRISGANVLTF.

The CDR3 sequence: CASSLRNAEGAQYF. The CDR3 DNA sequence: TGTGCCAGCAGCCTCCGGAACGCCGAAGGGGCCCAGTACTTC. V is TRBV7-2 and J is TRBJ2-5, with D possibly TRBD1 on 5 matching bases. In germline, CDR1 is SGHTA, CDR2 FQGNSA. CDR3 length: 14 amino acids. Trimming left V 5 bases short and J 9 bases short, with 19 bases between. The variable domain in full, completed from reference TRBV7-2 and TRBJ2-5, reads GAGVSQSPSNKVTEKGKDVELRCDPISGHTALYWYRQSLGQGLEFLIYFQGNSAPDKSGLPSDRFSAERTGGSVSTLTIQRTQQEDSAVYLCASSLRNAEGAQYFGPGTRLLVL.

The rearrangement joins TRBV11-3 to TRBJ2-7, with a weak D call TRBD1 (6 bases). Germline values: CDR1 SGHNT, CDR2 YENEEA. The length of the CDR3 is 13 residues. Trimming removed 5 bases from V and 5 bases from J, with 13 bases in between. Here the CDR3 DNA reads TGTGCCAGCAGCCTAAACAGGGAACACGAGCAGTACTTC. This translates into CASSLNREHEQYF.

The V gene is TRBV10-3, the J gene TRBJ2-5, with D possibly matching TRBD1 (6 bases). The germline V gene has CDR1 ENHRY and CDR2 SYGVKD. The V and J ends lost 6 bases and 5 bases respectively, with 13 bases between them. The CDR3 is made up of 13 amino acids. The CDR3 DNA follows: TGTGCCATCAGGCACGCAGGGGACGAGACCCAGTACTTC. It encodes CAIRHAGDETQYF.

V and J are TRBV5-1 and TRBJ1-2, with TRBD1 identical over 7 bases. The ends lost 2 bases at V and 6 bases at J; junction bases unmatched: 4. The germline gives CDR1 SGHRS, CDR2 YFSETQ. The CDR3 has 13 amino acids. The CDR3 DNA follows: TGCGCCAGCAGCTTTGCAGGGGGTGATGGCTACACCTTC. Translating it yields CASSFAGGDGYTF. Filled out from reference TRBV5-1 and TRBJ1-2, the complete variable domain reads KAGVTQTPRYLIKTRGQQVTLSCSPISGHRSVSWYQQTPGQGLQFLFEYFSETQRNKGNFPGRFSGRQFSNSRSEMNVSTLELGDSALYLCASSFAGGDGYTFGSGTRLTVV.

This chain uses TRBV11-2 with TRBJ1-2; no firm D call. Trimming took off 0 bases at V and 9 bases at J, with 8 bases between the two ends. CDR3 size: 12 residues. Germline-derived CDR1 and CDR2 are SGHAT and FQNNGV. The chain's CDR3 is CASSLDPGSYTF. DNA for the CDR3: TGTGCCAGCAGCTTAGATCCGGGGAGCTACACCTTC.

J is TRBJ2-3 and V is TRBV25-1, with unresolved D. The V gene lost 0 bases and the J gene lost 2 bases, with 6 bases spanning the gap. CDR3 length: 14 amino acids. The germline gives CDR1 MGHDK, CDR2 SYGVNS. The CDR3 bases are TGTGCCAGCAGTGAATATTGGGCCACAGATACGCAGTATTTT. The encoded protein is CASSEYWATDTQYF.

This clone was seen only once. The chain recombines TRBV10-3 with TRBJ2-3; the D gene is possibly TRBD2 (6 bases). The CDR3 contains 13 residues. The germline V gene has CDR1 ENHRY and CDR2 SYGVKD. V was trimmed by 5 bases and J by 4 bases, leaving 10 bases between them. The CDR3 sequence: CAISHGSSDTQYF. The CDR3 DNA sequence: TGTGCCATCAGTCACGGGAGTTCAGATACGCAGTATTTT.

This chain links TRBV7-3 with TRBJ2-2; TRBD2 agrees at 10 bases. J was trimmed by 3 bases and V by 6 bases; bases with no gene match: 10. The CDR3 contains 17 residues. The germline CDR1 and CDR2 sequences are SGHTA and FQGTGA. This chain's CDR3 is CASSPSGRAFYTGELFF. CDR3 coding DNA: TGTGCCAGCAGTCCCAGCGGGAGGGCCTTTTACACCGGGGAGCTGTTTTTT.